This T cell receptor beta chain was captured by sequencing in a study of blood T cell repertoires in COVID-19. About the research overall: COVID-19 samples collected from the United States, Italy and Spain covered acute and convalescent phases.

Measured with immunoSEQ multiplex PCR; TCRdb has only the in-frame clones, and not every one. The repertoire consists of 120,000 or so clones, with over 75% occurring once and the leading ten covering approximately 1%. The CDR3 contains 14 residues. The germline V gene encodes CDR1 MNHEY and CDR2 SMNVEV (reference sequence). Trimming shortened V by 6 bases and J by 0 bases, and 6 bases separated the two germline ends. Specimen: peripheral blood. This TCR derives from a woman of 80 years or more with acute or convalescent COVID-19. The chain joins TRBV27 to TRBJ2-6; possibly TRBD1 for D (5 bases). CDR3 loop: CASSQGSGANVLTF. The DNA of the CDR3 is TGTGCCAGCAGCCAGGGCTCTGGGGCCAACGTCCTGACTTTC.